This TCR beta chain was documented in a study of shared clonotypes between healthy human individuals. Whole-study findings and limits: The low donor count limited represented genetic and exposure-history diversity.

CD8 cells regarded as naive lacked CD45RO, were positively chosen for CCR7, and omitted terminally differentiated effector memory CD45RA+ cells. Clones were read by immunoSEQ multiplex PCR, and TCRdb kept only the in-frame ones, dropping some. The table includes 1.5 million to 2.5 million clones, about 95% detected once. As to this clone: Its antigen is currently unknown. This specimen includes other DNA sequences encoding the same CDR3.

Sequencing used naive CD8+ T cells sorted from blood. The TCR originated in a man aged 18 to 29 in good health.

The CDR3: CASSLTSGGYNEQFF. DNA for the CDR3: TGTGCCAGCAGCTTAACTAGCGGGGGGTACAATGAGCAGTTCTTC. The gene calls are TRBV7-9 and TRBJ2-1, with TRBD2 identical over 12 bases. In germline, CDR1 is SEHNR, CDR2 FQNEAQ (reference sequence). The V segment lost 2 bases and the J segment 4 bases; nucleotides outside the gene matches: 0. The CDR3 is made up of 15 amino acids.